This is a list of T cell receptor beta chains from one sample in a study of blood T cell repertoires in COVID-19. Generated by immunoSEQ multiplex PCR, the TCRdb table keeps only in-frame clones and is missing some. Of just under 150,000 clones in the sample, 89% were seen once. The sequencing input was peripheral blood. These receptor sequences come from a human donor in a cohort sampled during active COVID-19. The conserved cysteine and the conserved F or W are not part of the CDR3 here. A row's size may be missing; if present it is once, few, many or a size class.

ASSLTRGSYNEQF	-	TRBV7-9	TRBJ2-1
ASSPGTLLQETQY	-	TRBV7-2	TRBJ2-5
ASSRLPGQRTYEQY	-	TRBV18	TRBJ2-7
ASSRSSGQGFYEQY	-	TRBV5-1	TRBJ2-7
ASSDGTGGNEQF	-	TRBV6-1	TRBJ2-1
ASSLLAGGLQETQY	-	TRBV6-5	TRBJ2-5
ASRDTGNTEAF	-	TRBV6-4	TRBJ1-1
ASSQDETGGDEQY	once	TRBV4-1	TRBJ2-7
ASSFTLGNTEAF	-	TRBV7-9	TRBJ1-1
ASSEPGQYYGYT	-	TRBV2	TRBJ1-2
ASSPAVSTGPNTGELF	-	TRBV4-2	TRBJ2-2
ASSVRVGNQPQH	-	TRBV7-9	TRBJ1-5
ASSPGHTYEQY	-	TRBV7-2	TRBJ2-7
ASSLDRIEQF	few	TRBV11-2	TRBJ2-1
AWSKGRDQPQH	-	TRBV30	TRBJ1-5
ASSPGGVGDSPLH	-	TRBV18	TRBJ1-6
ASTPRGNYGYT	-	TRBV6-2/TRBV6-3	TRBJ1-2
ASSDGQANTGELF	-	TRBV10-1	TRBJ2-2
ASSFWLAGGTDTQY	-	TRBV5-4	TRBJ2-3
ASRPDRASEKLF	-	TRBV7-9	TRBJ1-4
ASSRTGGNTEAF	-	TRBV7-9	TRBJ1-1
ASSQAGYGNTIY	-	TRBV14	TRBJ1-3
ASSYSGTGSGYT	-	TRBV6-5	TRBJ1-2
ASSAGRGGPYGTDTQY	-	TRBV5-8	TRBJ2-3
ASSSYRQAFSYGYT	-	TRBV27	TRBJ1-2
ASSLTVGNTIY	-	TRBV7-2	TRBJ1-3
ASSLTGSPYEQY	-	TRBV5-6	TRBJ2-7
ASSSGQLYGYT	once	TRBV7-2	TRBJ1-2
ASSIDRANYGYT	-	TRBV19	TRBJ1-2
ASRRIQGRSYNEQF	-	TRBV4-3	TRBJ2-1
ASSQDLNTQY	-	TRBV3-1/TRBV3-2	TRBJ2-3
ASSLGAGGTEAF	once	TRBV5-1	TRBJ1-1
ASSYGQGSPYEQY	-	TRBV6-5	TRBJ2-7
ASSPAGLEEETQY	-	TRBV6-6	TRBJ2-5
ASRETSGGYNEQF	-	TRBV2	TRBJ2-1
ASSQDSLTGRTNEKLF	-	TRBV4-1	TRBJ1-4
ASRRGQGNNQPQH	-	TRBV19	TRBJ1-5
ASMIGHSYTGELF	-	TRBV19	TRBJ2-2
ASSQGQVISYEQY	-	TRBV6-5	TRBJ2-7
ASSLPTSGGAVEQF	once	TRBV5-1	TRBJ2-1
ASSQDDRIRQPQH	-	TRBV4-1	TRBJ1-5
ASSSVFALYGYT	-	TRBV5-6	TRBJ1-2
ASNPRAGPETQY	-	TRBV13	TRBJ2-5
ASSEDPSGDTEAF	-	TRBV4-1	TRBJ1-1
ASSVGGPGTGNTIY	-	TRBV9	TRBJ1-3
ASSSAASSYEQY	few	TRBV7-8	TRBJ2-7
ASSGGQLLNGELF	-	TRBV6-6	TRBJ2-2
ASSQVWGPGNTIY	-	TRBV3-1/TRBV3-2	TRBJ1-3
ASSDGRAHPQH	-	TRBV2	TRBJ1-5
ASSLERGSSTDTQY	-	TRBV5-4	TRBJ2-3
ASSLRQGRGDTQY	-	TRBV25-1	TRBJ2-3
ASSLASGGNSYNEQF	-	TRBV5-1	TRBJ2-1
ASSWGQDGELF	-	TRBV6-2/TRBV6-3	TRBJ2-2
ASSLGLAGDTDTQY	-	TRBV18	TRBJ2-3
ASRAGPYSYNSPLH	-	TRBV2	TRBJ1-6
ASSQTGVYNEQF	-	TRBV14	TRBJ2-1
ASRRPDRDNEKLF	-	TRBV6-6	TRBJ1-4
ASSFFGHNQPQH	-	TRBV7-8	TRBJ1-5
ASSEVEFYEQY	-	TRBV6-1	TRBJ2-7